Below, one T cell receptor (beta chain) is given with its context. The definition of stable Graves' hyperthyroidism was no ophthalmopathy progression within 18 months. The diagnostic basis comprised clinical symptoms, serum thyroxine and TRAb, thyroid ultrasound and orbital computed tomography. The CDR3 has 14 amino acids. The V gene end was trimmed by 7 bases and the J gene end by 8 bases; junction bases not matched to a gene: 9. Germline loops: CDR1 SNHLY, CDR2 FYNNEI. This entry belongs to a study of T cells in Graves' hyperthyroidism and ophthalmopathy. It was RNA transcripts that yielded the amplified TCR beta CDR3 regions. The TCR CDR3 first-round RT-PCR relied on the HTBI primer set. TCRdb reprocessed the multiplex PCR reads via MiXCR and lists one record per CDR3 protein. The sample shows roughly 710,000 distinct CDR3 sequences, around a third of them seen only once.

The chain recombines TRBV2 with TRBJ1-1, with 11 bases matching TRBD1. The sequencing sample was made of blood. The clonotype comes from a woman aged 40 to 49 with Graves' hyperthyroidism. The CDR3 here is CASIGTGDRGEAFF. Written as DNA, the CDR3 is TGTGCCAGCATCGGAACCGGGGACAGGGGGGAAGCTTTCTTT.